The clone carrying this T cell receptor beta chain was seen ten or more times. The junction departs from germline at one end; a sequencing error may be responsible. These data originate in a study of Graves' ophthalmopathy and Graves' hyperthyroidism. Scientists amplified the TCR beta CDR3 regions from RNA transcripts. HTBI primers served in a first-round RT-PCR, which a second-round multiplex PCR followed. Via MiXCR, TCRdb re-called the multiplex PCR reads, giving one row per CDR3 protein. The sample holds a few hundred thousand distinct CDR3 sequences, around 16% seen once. Sequencing was done on a sample of peripheral blood. The source is a woman aged 18-29 years with Graves' ophthalmopathy.

CDR3 sequence reads: CASSLKGLSHFF. CDR3 nucleotides: TGTGCCAGCAGCTTGAAGGGGCTTTCCCACTTCTTC. The genes are TRBV5-6 and TRBJ2-7; possible D gene TRBD1, 5 bases. CDR3 length: 12 residues. Germline V lookup: CDR1 SGHDT, CDR2 YYEEEE.